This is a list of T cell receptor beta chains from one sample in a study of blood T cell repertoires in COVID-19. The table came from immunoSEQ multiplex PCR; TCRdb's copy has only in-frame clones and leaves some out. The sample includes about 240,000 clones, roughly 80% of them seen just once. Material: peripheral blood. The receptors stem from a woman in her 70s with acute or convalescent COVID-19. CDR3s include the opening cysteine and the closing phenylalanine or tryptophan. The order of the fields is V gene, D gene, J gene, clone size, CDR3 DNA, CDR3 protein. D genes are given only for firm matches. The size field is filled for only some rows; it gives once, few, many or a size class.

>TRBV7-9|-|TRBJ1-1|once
TGTGCCAGCAGCTTTCAGGGTTTGAGGACCACTGAAGCTTTCTTT
CASSFQGLRTTEAFF
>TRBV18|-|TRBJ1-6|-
TGTGCCAGCTCACCCCGCTTGCAGGGGCTAGACTCACCCCTCCACTTT
CASSPRLQGLDSPLHF
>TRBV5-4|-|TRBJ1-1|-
TGTGCCAGCGCTTGGGGGAGGGAGACTGAAGCTTTCTTT
CASAWGRETEAFF
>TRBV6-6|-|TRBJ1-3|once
TGTGCCAGCAGTGGGGCACATACCTCTGGAAACACCATATATTTT
CASSGAHTSGNTIYF
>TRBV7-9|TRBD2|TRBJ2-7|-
TGTGCCAGCACCTCCTCGGGGGGTCACGAGCAGTACTTC
CASTSSGGHEQYF
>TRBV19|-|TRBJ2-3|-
TGTGCCAGTAGTGAACAGGGAATAGATACGCAGTATTTT
CASSEQGIDTQYF
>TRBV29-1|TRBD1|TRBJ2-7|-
TGCAGCGTTGAGGACAGGTTGACCTACGAGCAGTACTTC
CSVEDRLTYEQYF
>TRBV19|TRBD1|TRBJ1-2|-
TGTGCCAGTAGTATCGACAGGGACTATGGCTACACCTTC
CASSIDRDYGYTF
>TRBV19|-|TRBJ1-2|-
TGTGCCAGTACCCCAGGGACTCACTATGGCTACACCTTC
CASTPGTHYGYTF
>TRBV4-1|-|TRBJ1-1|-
TGCGCCAGCAGCCAAGACCCAGGGACTGAAGCTTTCTTT
CASSQDPGTEAFF
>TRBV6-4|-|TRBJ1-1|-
TGTGCCAGCAGTGAACAGGCGACAACTGAAGCTTTCTTT
CASSEQATTEAFF
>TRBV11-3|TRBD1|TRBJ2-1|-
TGTGCCAGCAGCTTAGCACCGGGACAGGACCAGCAGTTCTTC
CASSLAPGQDQQFF
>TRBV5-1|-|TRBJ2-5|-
TGCGCCAGCAGCTTGGTTCCGCAAGAGACCCAGTACTTC
CASSLVPQETQYF
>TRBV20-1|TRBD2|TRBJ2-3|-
TGCAGTGCTAGTGGCCCCCGGACTAGCGTTAGCACAGATACGCAGTATTTT
CSASGPRTSVSTDTQYF
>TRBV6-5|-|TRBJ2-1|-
TGTGCCAGCAGCGGGGCTTGGGCAGGGGCTAATGAGCAGTTCTTC
CASSGAWAGANEQFF
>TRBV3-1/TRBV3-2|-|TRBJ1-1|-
TGTGCCAGCAGCCAAGTGGGGAGTGGTACTGAAGCTTTCTTT
CASSQVGSGTEAFF
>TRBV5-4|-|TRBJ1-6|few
TGTGCCAGCAGCTTGATGCCAGGGGCTAGCTATAATTCACCCCTCCACTTT
CASSLMPGASYNSPLHF
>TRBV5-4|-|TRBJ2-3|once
TGTGCCAGCAGCCGAGAAACAGGGTCCTCCAGGTCTAGCACAGATACGCAGTATTTT
CASSRETGSSRSSTDTQYF
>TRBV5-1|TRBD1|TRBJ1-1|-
TGCGCCAGCAGCTCTACAGGGGGGAGAAACACTGAAGCTTTCTTT
CASSSTGGRNTEAFF
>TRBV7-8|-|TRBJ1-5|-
TGTGCCAGCAGCTTAGAGTCAGGAAGGACAGCTAAAAATCAGCCCCAGCATTTT
CASSLESGRTAKNQPQHF
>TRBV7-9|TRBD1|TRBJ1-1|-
TGTGCCAGCAGCACTACAGGGGGCGAAGGCACTGAAGCTTTCTTT
CASSTTGGEGTEAFF
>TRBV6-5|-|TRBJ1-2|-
TGTGCCAGCAGCCTCGACAGTGGAGCACGCTACACCTTC
CASSLDSGARYTF
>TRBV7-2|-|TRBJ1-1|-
TGTGCCAGCAGCTTGGGACAACCGAACACTGAAGCTTTCTTT
CASSLGQPNTEAFF
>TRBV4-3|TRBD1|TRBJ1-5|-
TGCGCCAGCAGCCAAGAGGCAGGGGGGAATCAGCCCCAGCATTTT
CASSQEAGGNQPQHF
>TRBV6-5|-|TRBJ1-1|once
TGTGCCAGCATTCAGACAGGTAAAGCTTTCTTT
CASIQTGKAFF
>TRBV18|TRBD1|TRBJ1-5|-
TGTGCCAGCTCACCTCTGACAGGGGGAGGCAATCAGCCCCAGCATTTT
CASSPLTGGGNQPQHF
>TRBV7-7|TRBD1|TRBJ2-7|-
TGTGCCAGCAGTGTCGGACAGGGCTCTAACTACGAGCAGTACTTC
CASSVGQGSNYEQYF
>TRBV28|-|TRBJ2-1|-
TGTGCCAGCAGTTTAGGTTTGAGCGGGCGGGGGCAGTTCTTC
CASSLGLSGRGQFF
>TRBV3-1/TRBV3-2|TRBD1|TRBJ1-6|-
TGTGCCAGCAGCCAAGGAGGGGCAGGGGGCAATTCACCCCTCCACTTT
CASSQGGAGGNSPLHF
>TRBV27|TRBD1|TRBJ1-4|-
TGTGCCAGCAGTTTAAAGGGACAGGGTGTTTTTTCCCCTAGGGATAATAATGAAAAACTGTTTTTT
CASSLKGQGVFSPRDNNEKLFF
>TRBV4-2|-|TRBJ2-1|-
TGTGCCAGCACCTTTAGGGAGGACACCTACAATGAGCAGTTCTTC
CASTFREDTYNEQFF
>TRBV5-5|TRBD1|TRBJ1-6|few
TGTGCCAGCAGCTTGGGACAGGGTCAGGGTTCACCCCTCCACTTT
CASSLGQGQGSPLHF
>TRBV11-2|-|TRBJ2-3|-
TGTGCCAGCAGCTTAGGATCTATCCGCACAGATACGCAGTATTTT
CASSLGSIRTDTQYF
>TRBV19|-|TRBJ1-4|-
TGTGCCAGTAGTACCTCGGGACACGTAAATGAAAAACTGTTTTTT
CASSTSGHVNEKLFF
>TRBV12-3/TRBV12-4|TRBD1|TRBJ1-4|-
TGTGCCAGCACCGTCACCAGGGGGAAGAAACTGTTTTTT
CASTVTRGKKLFF
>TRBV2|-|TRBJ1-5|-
TGTGCCAGCAGTGTTAGTGCCAGGTCGGATCAGCCCCAGCATTTT
CASSVSARSDQPQHF
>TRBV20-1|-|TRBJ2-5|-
TGCAGTGCTTTTCTCGAGACCCAGTACTTC
CSAFLETQYF